A selection of T cell receptor beta chains follows, all from one sample in a study of Graves' ophthalmopathy and Graves' hyperthyroidism. MiXCR, run by TCRdb on the multiplex PCR reads, gives a single entry per CDR3 protein. The sample consists of 350,000 to 400,000 distinct CDR3 sequences, about 16% of them appearing once. The sequenced sample was peripheral blood. These receptors originate from a woman younger than 35 with Graves' ophthalmopathy. CDR3s include the opening cysteine and the closing phenylalanine or tryptophan. D genes are given only for firm matches. Only some rows state a clone size, as once, few, many or a class for expanded clones.

-	-	TRBV6-5	TRBJ1-6	TGTGCCAGCAGTTACTCGGGCCGGAATTCACCCCTCCACTTT	CASSYSGRNSPLHF
-	many	TRBV6-2/TRBV6-3	TRBJ1-1	TGTGCCAGCACCCCGCAGAGGGTGTGGACTGAAGCTTTCTTT	CASTPQRVWTEAFF
-	many	TRBV2	TRBJ1-5	TGTGCCAGCAGTGAAAGCCCGGCGAGCAATCAGCCCCAGCATTTT	CASSESPASNQPQHF
-	many	TRBV6-5	TRBJ1-5	TGTGCCAGCACGGGGGGCTTCAATCAGCCCCAGCATTTT	CASTGGFNQPQHF
TRBD1	-	TRBV7-2	TRBJ2-5	TGTTCGAGGACAGGGGTCCAAGAGACCCAGTACTTC	CSRTGVQETQYF
TRBD1	many	TRBV5-1	TRBJ2-5	TGCGCCAGCAGCCAGGACAGGAACCAGTACTTC	CASSQDRNQYF
-	-	TRBV6-1	TRBJ2-5	TGTGCCAGCAGCCCGGGACCCATCCAAGAGACCCAGTACTTC	CASSPGPIQETQYF
TRBD1	many	TRBV12-3/TRBV12-4	TRBJ1-5	TGTGCCAGCAGTTTAGACAGGGGGCTGAGAAATCAGCCCCAGCATTTT	CASSLDRGLRNQPQHF
TRBD1	many	TRBV5-1	TRBJ2-7	TGCGCCAGCAGCTTGGATGGGGGACAGGCCTACGAGCAGTACTTC	CASSLDGGQAYEQYF
TRBD2	many	TRBV24-1	TRBJ2-5	TGTGCCACCAGGTTTCTAGCGGGGGAAGAGACCCAGTACTTC	CATRFLAGEETQYF
TRBD1	many	TRBV6-1	TRBJ2-2	TGTGCCAGCAGTGCATCAACAGGGGAGCCCACCGGGGAGCTGTTTTTT	CASSASTGEPTGELFF
-	-	TRBV18	TRBJ1-3	TGTGCCAGCTCACCGGGAAGGGGAACTGGAAACACCATATATTTT	CASSPGRGTGNTIYF
-	many	TRBV27	TRBJ1-5	TGTGCCAGCAATCTGGCGGGGAGCAATCAGCCCCAGCATTTT	CASNLAGSNQPQHF
TRBD1	-	TRBV6-2/TRBV6-3	TRBJ1-5	TGTGCCAGCAGTCCCCTAGCGACAGGGGTGAATCAGCCCCAGCATTTT	CASSPLATGVNQPQHF
-	-	TRBV4-1	TRBJ1-5	TGCGCCAGCAGCCGGCAGGTGGGGCCTCCCGGTCAGCCCCAGCATTTT	CASSRQVGPPGQPQHF
TRBD2	many	TRBV12-3/TRBV12-4	TRBJ2-2	TGTGCCAGCAGCGGACTAGCGGATAACACCGGGGAGCTGTTTTTT	CASSGLADNTGELFF
TRBD2	-	TRBV29-1	TRBJ2-5	TGCAGCGTTGAAGAGTGGCGGGGGGCCCAAGAGACCCAGTACTTC	CSVEEWRGAQETQYF
TRBD1	once	TRBV6-5	TRBJ2-2	TGTGCCAGCAGTTACGGGGGACAGGGGGTACTCGGCGGGGAGCTGTTTTTT	CASSYGGQGVLGGELFF
-	many	TRBV27	TRBJ1-5	TGTGCCAGCAGTTTTAGCGGGGTTCGGCAGCCCCAGCATTTT	CASSFSGVRQPQHF
TRBD1	once	TRBV27	TRBJ1-1	TGTGCCAGCACCCGGACAGGGGGTAGCAATCAGCCCGGGGTCACTGAAGCTTTCTTT	CASTRTGGSNQPGVTEAFF
TRBD1	many	TRBV6-5	TRBJ1-1	TGTGCCAGCAGACTCGGGACAGAGCACGCTGAAGCTTTCTTT	CASRLGTEHAEAFF
TRBD2	many	TRBV6-2/TRBV6-3	TRBJ2-7	TGTGCCAGCGGGAGGGCCCGCGATGTGAACGAGCAGTACTTC	CASGRARDVNEQYF
-	-	TRBV7-9	TRBJ2-7	TGTGCCAGCAGCCCAAATGTACGGCCCTACGAGCAGTACTTC	CASSPNVRPYEQYF
-	many	TRBV28	TRBJ2-6	TGTGCCAGCAGTTCCAGGGTGACCGGGGCCAACGTCCTGACTTTC	CASSSRVTGANVLTF
-	many	TRBV6-1	TRBJ2-6	TGTGCCAGCAACACCGGTAGCTCTGGGGCCAACGTCCTGACTTTC	CASNTGSSGANVLTF
-	many	TRBV6-5	TRBJ1-6	TGTGCCAGCAGTCCTACAGGCCACGCCGGTTCACCCCTCCACTTT	CASSPTGHAGSPLHF
TRBD2	-	TRBV7-2	TRBJ2-5	TGTGCCAGCCTTCCCGGGACTAGCGCGGAGACCCAGTACTTC	CASLPGTSAETQYF
-	few	TRBV10-1	TRBJ2-5	TGCGCCAGCAGTGAGGGGGGCTGGGAAGAGACCCAGTACTTC	CASSEGGWEETQYF
-	many	TRBV15	TRBJ2-7	TGTGCCACCAGCAGAGAGGCTGGGGCGGAGCAGTACTTC	CATSREAGAEQYF
-	many	TRBV6-2/TRBV6-3	TRBJ2-4	TGTGCCAGCACTGTAGGCGAGGGTTCATCAGCCAAAAACATTCAGTACTTC	CASTVGEGSSAKNIQYF
-	many	TRBV7-2	TRBJ2-4	TGTGCCAGCAGACTTGGCGGGACCAAAAACATTCAGTACTTC	CASRLGGTKNIQYF
-	many	TRBV6-5	TRBJ1-1	TGTGCCAGCAGTTACTCGTCCGGTTCCCTGAACACTGAAGCTTTCTTT	CASSYSSGSLNTEAFF
TRBD1	-	TRBV27	TRBJ1-1	TGTGCCAGCAGTAGGATGACAGGGGGCGGATGGAACACTGAAGCTTTCTTT	CASSRMTGGGWNTEAFF
-	-	TRBV27	TRBJ1-2	TGTGCCAGCAGGATTACCGGGACAACTAGTTATGGCTACACCTTC	CASRITGTTSYGYTF
-	many	TRBV2	TRBJ2-7	TGTGCCAGCAGTGAACCCGCGCCCACGGGGGAGCAGTACTTC	CASSEPAPTGEQYF
TRBD1	-	TRBV2	TRBJ2-7	TGTGCCAGCGGGGACAGGCCGATATCCTACGAGCAGTACTTC	CASGDRPISYEQYF
-	many	TRBV7-2	TRBJ2-5	TGTGCCAGCAGCTTATGGGGGGCCCAGTACTTC	CASSLWGAQYF
-	many	TRBV6-5	TRBJ1-6	TGTGCCAGCAGTTACCGGGAGGGCTATAATTCACCCCTCCACTTT	CASSYREGYNSPLHF
TRBD2	many	TRBV12-3/TRBV12-4	TRBJ2-5	TGTGCCAGCAGCCAAGGACTAGCGGGGGGAAACCAAGAGACCCAGTACTTC	CASSQGLAGGNQETQYF
-	many	TRBV30	TRBJ2-7	TGTGCCTGGAGGGGGGCCCCGGCCCTCGAGCAGTACTTC	CAWRGAPALEQYF
-	many	TRBV6-2/TRBV6-3	TRBJ2-2	TGTGCCAGCAGTTTTAAACAGGGTCCCTCCGGGGAGCTGTTTTTT	CASSFKQGPSGELFF
TRBD1	many	TRBV4-1	TRBJ2-7	TGCGCCAGCAGCCAATCGGGGGACAGGGGAGTCTACGAGCAGTACTTC	CASSQSGDRGVYEQYF
-	many	TRBV11-2	TRBJ1-5	TGTGCCAGCAGCTTAGATGCGGGGTCCGGCAATCAGCCCCAGCATTTT	CASSLDAGSGNQPQHF
TRBD1	many	TRBV7-3	TRBJ2-7	TGTGCCAGCAGCTCGGGACAGGTACACGAGCAGTACTTC	CASSSGQVHEQYF
-	many	TRBV6-5	TRBJ2-5	TGTGCCAGCAGGACCTTGACCCAAGAGACCCAGTACTTC	CASRTLTQETQYF
TRBD2	many	TRBV11-2	TRBJ2-6	TGTGCCAGCAGCTCACACGGGGGGGCTGGGGCCAACGTCCTGACTTTC	CASSSHGGAGANVLTF
-	few	TRBV12-3/TRBV12-4	TRBJ1-2	TGTGCCAGCAGTTTAGAGGGGGAAGATGGCTACACCTTC	CASSLEGEDGYTF
TRBD2	-	TRBV6-1	TRBJ2-7	TGTGCCAGCAGTGAACATCTAGCGGGAGGTACCTCCTACGAGCAGTACTTC	CASSEHLAGGTSYEQYF
-	many	TRBV6-2/TRBV6-3	TRBJ2-7	TGTGCCAGCAGTTCAGACCTTACGACCTCATTC	CASSSDLTTSF